This TCR beta chain was sequenced in a study of cytomegalovirus exposure and HLA in healthy donors. The primer mix had 60 Vbeta and 13 Jbeta primers. Assay: immunoSEQ multiplex PCR; the TCRdb copy retains only in-frame clones and omits some. The data show over 150,000 clones, around four fifths seen once. Germline V gene sequence: CDR1 LGHNA, CDR2 YNFKEQ. V shed 3 bases, J shed 5 bases, and the junction held 4 bases outside the gene matches. The CDR3 contains 15 residues. The genes are TRBV4-2 and TRBJ1-6; 7 bases line up with TRBD1. The receptor was derived from a woman aged 50 to 60 in good health and CMV-seronegative. Sequences were obtained from PBMCs. The CDR3 loop is CASSQAGQNNSPLHF. In DNA form, the CDR3 reads TGTGCCAGCAGCCAGGCGGGACAGAATAATTCACCCCTCCACTTT.